This T cell receptor (beta chain) was obtained from a study of beta chain features in type 1 diabetes. The germline V gene encodes CDR1 SGHRS and CDR2 YFSETQ. Losses at the gene ends were 5 bases for V and 0 bases for J; bases not matched to a gene: 3. The CDR3 totals 15 residues. As every portion of the isolated RNA was reverse transcribed, the sequencing read expressed TCRB transcripts. Here immunoSEQ multiplex PCR was the method, and the copy in TCRdb shows in-frame clones only, minus some. The table records hundreds of thousands of clones, roughly 31% of them present only once. This chain uses TRBV5-1 with TRBJ2-3; 10 bases match TRBD2. This TCR derives from a man aged 18 to 30 in good health. The sequencing input was naive CD4+ T cells from blood. Here the CDR3 DNA reads TGCGCCAGCAGACGGACTAGCGGTAGCACAGATACGCAGTATTTT. Residues: CASRRTSGSTDTQYF.